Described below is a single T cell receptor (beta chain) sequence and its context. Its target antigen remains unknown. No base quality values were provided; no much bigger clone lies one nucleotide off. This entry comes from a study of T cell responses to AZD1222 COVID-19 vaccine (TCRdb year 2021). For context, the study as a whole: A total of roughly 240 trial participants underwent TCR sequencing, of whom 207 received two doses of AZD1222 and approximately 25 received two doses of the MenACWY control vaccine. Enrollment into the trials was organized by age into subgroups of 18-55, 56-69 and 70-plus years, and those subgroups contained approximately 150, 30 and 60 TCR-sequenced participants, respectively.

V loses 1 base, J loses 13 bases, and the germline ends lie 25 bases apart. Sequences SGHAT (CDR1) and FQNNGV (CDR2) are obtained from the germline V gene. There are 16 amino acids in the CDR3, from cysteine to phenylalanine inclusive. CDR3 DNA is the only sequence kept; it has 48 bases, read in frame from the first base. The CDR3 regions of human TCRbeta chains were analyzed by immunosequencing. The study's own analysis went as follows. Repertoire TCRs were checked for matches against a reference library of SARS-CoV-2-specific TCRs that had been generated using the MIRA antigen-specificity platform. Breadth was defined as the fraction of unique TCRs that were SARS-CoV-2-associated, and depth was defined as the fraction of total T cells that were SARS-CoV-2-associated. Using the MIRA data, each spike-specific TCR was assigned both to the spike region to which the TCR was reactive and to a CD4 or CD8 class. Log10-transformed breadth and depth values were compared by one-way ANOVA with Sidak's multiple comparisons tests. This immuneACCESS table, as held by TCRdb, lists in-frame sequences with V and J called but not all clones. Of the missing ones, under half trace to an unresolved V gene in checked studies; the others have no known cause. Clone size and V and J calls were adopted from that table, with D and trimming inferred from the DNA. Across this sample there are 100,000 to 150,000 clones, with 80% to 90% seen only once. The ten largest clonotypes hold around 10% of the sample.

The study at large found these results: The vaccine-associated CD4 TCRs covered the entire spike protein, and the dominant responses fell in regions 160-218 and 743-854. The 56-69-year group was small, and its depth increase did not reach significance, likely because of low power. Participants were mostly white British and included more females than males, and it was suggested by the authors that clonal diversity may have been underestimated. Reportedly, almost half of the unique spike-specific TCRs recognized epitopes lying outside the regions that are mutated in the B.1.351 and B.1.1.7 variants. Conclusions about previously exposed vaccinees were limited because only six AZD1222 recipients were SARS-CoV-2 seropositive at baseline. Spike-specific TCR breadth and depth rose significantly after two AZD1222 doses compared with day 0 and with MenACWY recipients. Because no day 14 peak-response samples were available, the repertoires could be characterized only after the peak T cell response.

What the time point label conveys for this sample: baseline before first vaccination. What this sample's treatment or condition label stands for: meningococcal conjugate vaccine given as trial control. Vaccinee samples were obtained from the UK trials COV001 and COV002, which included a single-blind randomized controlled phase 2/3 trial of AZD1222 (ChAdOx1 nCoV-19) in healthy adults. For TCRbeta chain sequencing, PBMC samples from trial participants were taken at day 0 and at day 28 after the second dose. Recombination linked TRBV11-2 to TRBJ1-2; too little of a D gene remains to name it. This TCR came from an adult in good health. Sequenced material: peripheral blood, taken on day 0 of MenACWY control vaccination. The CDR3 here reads CASSLVTDYRSRSATF. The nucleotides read TGTGCCAGCAGCTTAGTTACAGACTACCGCTCCCGATCCGCCACCTTC.